These T cell receptor beta chains were read from a single sample in a study of beta chain features in type 1 diabetes. Method: immunoSEQ multiplex PCR; TCRdb's copy keeps in-frame clones and lacks some. The sample shows approximately 250,000 clones, approximately 25% of them seen only once. What was sequenced was naive CD4+ T cells from blood. All receptors derive from a woman in her thirties with type 1 diabetes. The conserved cysteine and the conserved F or W are not part of the CDR3 here. For some rows the clone size is stated as once, few or many, or as a class when expanded; others skip it.

j_call v_call clone_size cdr3_aa
TRBJ2-1 TRBV30 . AWSTFDGASTVSYNEQF
TRBJ2-7 TRBV7-3 few ASSRDRDSYEQY
TRBJ2-1 TRBV30 few AWGPGTSGGEQF
TRBJ2-5 TRBV5-1 . ASSLDSIQETQY
TRBJ1-2 TRBV30 . AWTSWGGFAYNYGYT
TRBJ2-2 TRBV28 . ASSSPGETGELF
TRBJ2-3 TRBV28 . ASYRVPDTQY
TRBJ2-1 TRBV5-1 . ASSVQTSGLNNEQF
TRBJ2-1 TRBV9 few ASSGSGQYNEQF
TRBJ1-2 TRBV5-1 few ASSLERGGDGYT
TRBJ2-7 TRBV5-4 few ASSSGQGDYYEQY
TRBJ1-2 TRBV29-1 . SVGQGAYGYT
TRBJ1-1 TRBV4-1 once ASSQYPWRDAGVNTEAF
TRBJ2-3 TRBV7-3 few ASSQGLAGLDTQY
TRBJ2-3 TRBV28 . ASRLGGVSTDTQY
TRBJ1-5 TRBV28 . ASSEGTVYSNQPQH
TRBJ2-7 TRBV5-1 . ASSLGAGGSHEQY
TRBJ1-2 TRBV10-3 . AISETRDSFLANYGYT
TRBJ1-2 TRBV29-1 few SVEAGGYYGYT
TRBJ2-7 TRBV18 . ASSPGQATLY
TRBJ2-1 TRBV18 . ASSPGQYNEQF
TRBJ1-1 TRBV9 . ASSRFAGFPGQGTTEAF
TRBJ2-1 TRBV28 once ASSGFRDNEQF
TRBJ2-5 TRBV4-1 . ASGRGWGGRETQY
TRBJ2-1 TRBV4-2 few ASSQDFQGYEQF
TRBJ2-1 TRBV18 . ASSPPVAGGRDEQF
TRBJ2-1 TRBV19 few ASSIGGIGTNEQF
TRBJ2-7 TRBV6-6 few ASSYSLSGRAYEQY
TRBJ2-7 TRBV6-6 . ASSPAGSVYEQY
TRBJ2-1 TRBV11-2 few ASSLVGTSGYSSYNEQF
TRBJ2-6 TRBV9 . ASSVRQGLGTNVLT
TRBJ2-3 TRBV30 . AWSGLGPTDTQY
TRBJ2-2 TRBV15 . ATSRGIGANTGELF
TRBJ1-1 TRBV6-5 . ASSSNRGNTEAF
TRBJ2-1 TRBV7-6 . ASSLAGGQSSYNEQF
TRBJ1-5 TRBV29-1 . SVGGTESNQPQH
TRBJ2-7 TRBV5-6 . ASSLQSRDRGYEQY
TRBJ1-4 TRBV30 . AWSVPGDSPEKLF
TRBJ2-7 TRBV14 . ASSQVGTGQGDEQY
TRBJ2-3 TRBV28 . ASSFLTGRHTDTQY
TRBJ1-1 TRBV7-9 . ASSLRGDTEAF
TRBJ1-1 TRBV7-2 few ASSPRKATEAF
TRBJ1-2 TRBV6-5 few ASSYSNDRDYGYT
TRBJ1-1 TRBV29-1 . SVARGQDTEAF
TRBJ2-2 TRBV29-1 few SAMEGTAGELF
TRBJ1-5 TRBV29-1 few SVEGTISNQPQH
TRBJ1-2 TRBV6-6 few ASRTNTYGYT
TRBJ1-1 TRBV6-6 few ASSRGQGYTEAF
TRBJ2-2 TRBV18 few ASSPRTGETGELF
TRBJ2-1 TRBV15 few ATSPEDSYNEQF
TRBJ2-5 TRBV19 . ASSSRTGQETQY
TRBJ2-5 TRBV29-1 . SVEHRGGETQY